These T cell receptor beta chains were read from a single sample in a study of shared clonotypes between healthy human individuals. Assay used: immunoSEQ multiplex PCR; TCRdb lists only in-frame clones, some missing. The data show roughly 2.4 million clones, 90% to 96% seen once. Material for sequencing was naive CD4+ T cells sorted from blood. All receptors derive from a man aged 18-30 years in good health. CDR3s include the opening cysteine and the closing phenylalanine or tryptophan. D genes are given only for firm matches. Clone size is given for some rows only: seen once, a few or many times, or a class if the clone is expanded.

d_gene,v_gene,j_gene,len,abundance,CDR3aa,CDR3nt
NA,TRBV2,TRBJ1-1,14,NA,CASSEAPVNTEAFF,TGTGCCAGCAGTGAAGCGCCGGTGAACACTGAAGCTTTCTTT
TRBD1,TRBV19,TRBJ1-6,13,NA,CASRTGGNSPLHF,TGTGCCAGTAGAACAGGGGGTAATTCACCCCTCCACTTT
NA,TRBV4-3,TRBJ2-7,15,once,CASSASSGPLYEQYF,TGCGCCAGCAGCGCATCATCAGGACCTCTCTACGAGCAGTACTTC
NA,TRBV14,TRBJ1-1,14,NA,CASSHPSEGREAFF,TGTGCCAGCAGCCACCCAAGCGAGGGCCGAGAAGCTTTCTTT
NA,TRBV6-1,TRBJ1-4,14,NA,CASRLRDADEKLFF,TGTGCCAGCAGACTCCGGGACGCCGATGAAAAACTGTTTTTT
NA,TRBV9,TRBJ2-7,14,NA,CASSVDGVSYEQYF,TGTGCCAGCAGCGTAGACGGGGTATCCTACGAGCAGTACTTC
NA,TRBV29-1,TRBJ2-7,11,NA,CSGREAAGQYF,TGCAGCGGCAGAGAGGCCGCCGGGCAGTACTTC
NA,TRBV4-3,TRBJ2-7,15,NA,CASSPYLEGSYEQYF,TGCGCCAGCAGCCCTTACCTGGAGGGCTCCTACGAGCAGTACTTC
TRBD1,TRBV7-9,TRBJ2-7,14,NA,CASSFTQGALEQYF,TGTGCCAGCAGCTTTACCCAGGGGGCGCTCGAGCAGTACTTC
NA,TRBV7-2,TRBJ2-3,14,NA,CASSSTRLTDTQYF,TGTGCCAGCAGCTCAACCCGCCTCACAGATACGCAGTATTTT
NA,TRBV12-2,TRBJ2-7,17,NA,CASRFRVDTTSSYEQYF,TGTGCAAGTCGCTTTCGAGTCGACACTACGAGCTCCTACGAGCAGTACTTC
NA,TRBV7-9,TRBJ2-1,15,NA,CASQETALGGEEQFF,TGTGCCAGCCAAGAAACAGCCCTTGGGGGTGAAGAACAGTTCTTC
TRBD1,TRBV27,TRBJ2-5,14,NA,CATRGQWDQGTQYF,TGTGCCACGAGGGGACAGTGGGACCAAGGGACCCAGTACTTC
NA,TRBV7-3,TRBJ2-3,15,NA,CASSLTASSTDTQYF,TGTGCCAGCAGCTTAACGGCGAGTAGCACAGATACGCAGTATTTT
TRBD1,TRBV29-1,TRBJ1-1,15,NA,CSVDRDRDYYTEAFF,TGCAGCGTTGACCGGGACAGAGATTACTACACTGAAGCTTTCTTT
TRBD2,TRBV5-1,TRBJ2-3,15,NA,CASSPSGRARDTQYF,TGCGCCAGCAGCCCTAGCGGGAGGGCCAGGGATACGCAGTATTTT
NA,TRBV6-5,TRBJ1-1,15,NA,CASSTPRGENTEAFF,TGTGCCAGCAGTACCCCCCGAGGGGAGAACACTGAAGCTTTCTTT
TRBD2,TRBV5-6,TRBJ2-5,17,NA,CASSTPSGTSYQETQYF,TGTGCCAGCAGCACTCCGTCTGGGACTAGCTATCAAGAGACCCAGTACTTC
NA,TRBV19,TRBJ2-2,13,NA,CASSDVWGGELFF,TGTGCCAGTAGTGATGTATGGGGCGGGGAGCTGTTTTTT
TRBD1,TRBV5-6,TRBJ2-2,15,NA,CASSWGTGNTGELFF,TGTGCCAGCAGCTGGGGGACAGGGAACACCGGGGAGCTGTTTTTT
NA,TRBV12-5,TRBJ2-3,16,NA,CASGKMTGGFTDTQYF,TGTGCTAGTGGTAAGATGACAGGAGGCTTTACAGATACGCAGTATTTT
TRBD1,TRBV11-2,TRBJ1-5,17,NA,CASSLDRTGGRNQPQHF,TGTGCCAGCAGCTTAGACCGGACAGGGGGCCGCAATCAGCCCCAGCATTTT
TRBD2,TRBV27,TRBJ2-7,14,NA,CASSTVLAGTEQYF,TGTGCCAGCTCGACGGTACTAGCGGGTACAGAGCAGTACTTC
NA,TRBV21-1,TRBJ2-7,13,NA,CASSYRSGYEQYF,TGTGCCAGCAGCTACAGATCGGGCTACGAGCAGTACTTC
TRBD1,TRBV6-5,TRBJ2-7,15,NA,CASSYRDRGRYEQYF,TGTGCCAGCAGTTACCGGGACAGGGGGCGCTACGAGCAGTACTTC
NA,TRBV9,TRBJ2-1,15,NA,CASSVGGVYGNEQFF,TGTGCCAGCAGCGTAGGAGGGGTCTATGGCAATGAGCAGTTCTTC
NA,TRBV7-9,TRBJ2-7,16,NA,CASSLLLTGSTYEQYF,TGTGCCAGCAGCTTACTGTTAACAGGATCAACCTACGAGCAGTACTTC
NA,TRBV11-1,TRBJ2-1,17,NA,CASSSLGRGSSYNEQFF,TGTGCCAGCAGCTCCTTGGGCAGGGGCAGCTCCTACAATGAGCAGTTCTTC
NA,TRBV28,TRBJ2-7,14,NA,CASGEQASSYEQYF,TGTGCCAGCGGTGAACAGGCAAGCTCCTACGAGCAGTACTTC
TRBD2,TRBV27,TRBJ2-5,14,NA,CASRPSGIQETQYF,TGTGCCAGCAGACCAAGCGGGATACAAGAGACCCAGTACTTC
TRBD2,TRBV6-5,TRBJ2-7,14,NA,CASSYLTSAYEQYF,TGTGCCAGCAGTTACCTTACTAGCGCCTACGAGCAGTACTTC
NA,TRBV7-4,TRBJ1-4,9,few,CASTPGLFF,TGTGCCAGCACCCCGGGGCTGTTTTTT
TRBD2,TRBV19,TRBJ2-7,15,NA,CASSMRLAGAYEQYF,TGTGCCAGTAGTATGAGACTAGCGGGAGCCTACGAGCAGTACTTC
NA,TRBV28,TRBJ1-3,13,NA,CASSLMRRNTIYF,TGTGCCAGCAGTTTAATGAGACGAAACACCATATATTTT
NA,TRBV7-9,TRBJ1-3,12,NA,CASSLSENTIYF,TGTGCCAGCAGCTTAAGCGAAAACACCATATATTTT
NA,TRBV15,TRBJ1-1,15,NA,CATSKGDGLNTEAFF,TGTGCCACCAGCAAAGGTGACGGATTGAACACTGAAGCTTTCTTT
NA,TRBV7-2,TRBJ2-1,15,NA,CASSFVGGGYNEQFF,TGTGCCAGCAGCTTCGTGGGAGGGGGCTACAATGAGCAGTTCTTC
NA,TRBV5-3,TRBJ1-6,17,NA,CARSSFTGKRGGSPLHF,TGTGCCAGAAGCTCCTTCACAGGGAAAAGGGGGGGATCACCCCTCCACTTT
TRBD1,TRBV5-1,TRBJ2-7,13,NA,CASSGIQGAEQYF,TGCGCCAGCAGCGGAATACAGGGGGCCGAGCAGTACTTC
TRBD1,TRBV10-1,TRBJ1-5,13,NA,CAPGQGGWQPQHF,TGCGCCCCGGGACAGGGGGGTTGGCAGCCCCAGCATTTT
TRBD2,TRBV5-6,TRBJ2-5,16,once,CASSAGLAGGQETQYF,TGTGCCAGCAGCGCGGGACTAGCGGGGGGGCAAGAGACCCAGTACTTC
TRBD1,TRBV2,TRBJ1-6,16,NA,CASSDGTGSYNSPLHF,TGTGCCAGCAGTGACGGGACAGGGTCCTATAATTCACCCCTCCACTTT
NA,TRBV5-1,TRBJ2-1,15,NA,CASSPTGRGNNEQFF,TGCGCCAGCAGCCCTACAGGGAGGGGTAACAATGAGCAGTTCTTC
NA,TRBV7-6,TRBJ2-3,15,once,CASSLASWGTDTQYF,TGTGCCAGCAGCTTAGCCTCCTGGGGCACAGATACGCAGTATTTT
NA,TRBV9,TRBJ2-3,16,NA,CASSETPGPTTDTQYF,TGTGCCAGCAGCGAAACACCGGGACCGACCACAGATACGCAGTATTTT